Below, 32 T cell receptor beta chains from the same sample are listed, as sequenced in a study of control samples from healthy donors and cancer patients. Method: immunoSEQ multiplex PCR; TCRdb's copy keeps in-frame clones and lacks some. Altogether approximately 150,000 clones are present, approximately 94% being singletons, with the ten largest covering 12% to 15%. Sequenced input: PBMCs. Every receptor here comes from a man between 60 and 75 years old with colorectal cancer.

The rearrangement joins TRBV9 to TRBJ2-7, with D possibly TRBD2 on 5 matching bases. Trimming pared 0 bases from V and 6 bases from J, leaving 13 bases between. From germline, CDR1 is SGDLS and CDR2 YYNGEE. CDR3 length: 14 residues. CDR3 sequence (DNA): TGTGCCAGCAGCGTAGGAGGCCGGCGGGCCGAGCAGTACTTC. As protein: CASSVGGRRAEQYF.

The chain uses TRBV18 and TRBJ2-2; perhaps TRBD2 as D (6 bases). The CDR3 is made up of 15 amino acids. CDR1 is KGHSH and CDR2 is LQKENI in the germline V gene. Trimming took 1 base from V and 1 from J, leaving 7 bases between them. This CDR3 reads CASSPRRGNTGELFF. Here the CDR3 DNA reads TGTGCCAGCTCACCACGGAGGGGGAACACCGGGGAGCTGTTTTTT.

This clone has a handful of counts. The chain joins TRBV19 to TRBJ1-1; D perhaps matches TRBD1 (6 bases). Trimming left V 4 bases short and J 10 bases short, with 19 bases between. Germline V gene lookup returns CDR1 LNHDA and CDR2 SQIVND (reference sequence). The CDR3 is made up of 14 amino acids. In DNA, the CDR3 is TGTGCCAGTAGTACCGGGGAGCGGGGGCCGGGAGCTTTCTTT. This codes for CASSTGERGPGAFF.

The chain couples TRBV7-2 to TRBJ1-2; D gene unclear. Trimming took off 10 bases at V and 8 bases at J, with 26 bases between the two ends. The CDR3 runs to 15 residues. CDR1 is SGHTA, CDR2 FQGNSA, per germline. Written as DNA, the CDR3 is TGTGCCACCTTGCCGTCCCGGGCTGGTGAAGACGGCTACACCTTC. Translated: CATLPSRAGEDGYTF. Using reference TRBV7-2 and TRBJ1-2 for the parts outside the CDR3, the full variable domain is GAGVSQSPSNKVTEKGKDVELRCDPISGHTALYWYRQSLGQGLEFLIYFQGNSAPDKSGLPSDRFSAERTGGSVSTLTIQRTQQEDSAVYLCATLPSRAGEDGYTFGSGTRLTVV.

The rearrangement links TRBV5-1 to TRBJ2-1, with D unresolved. Germline V gene data show CDR1 as SGHRS and CDR2 as YFSETQ. The CDR3 has 13 amino acids. V lost 3 bases, J lost 5 bases, and 9 bases lay in between. CDR3 region: CASSSAVDNEQFF. The CDR3 DNA reads TGCGCCAGCAGCTCCGCCGTAGACAATGAGCAGTTCTTC. Combining the CDR3 with reference TRBV5-1 and TRBJ2-1 gives the whole variable domain KAGVTQTPRYLIKTRGQQVTLSCSPISGHRSVSWYQQTPGQGLQFLFEYFSETQRNKGNFPGRFSGRQFSNSRSEMNVSTLELGDSALYLCASSSAVDNEQFFGPGTRLTVL.

This chain joins TRBV10-3 and TRBJ1-2; 7 positions match TRBD1. V trimming: 6 bases; J trimming: 2 bases; junction bases outside the gene matches: 15. Germline CDR1 reads ENHRY; CDR2 reads SYGVKD. CDR3 length: 17 residues. CDR3 sequence reads: CAIRQGQGTETNYGYTF. CDR3 coding DNA: TGTGCCATCAGACAGGGGCAGGGCACGGAAACAAACTATGGCTACACCTTC.

The rearrangement uses TRBV3-1 (or the pseudogene TRBV3-2) and TRBJ2-3, with 12 bases lining up with TRBD2. This CDR3 has 19 amino acids. V dropped 0 bases and J dropped 3; count of bases not matched to a gene: 10. Germline V gene lookup returns CDR1 LGHDT and CDR2 YNNKEL (reference sequence). This CDR3 is CASSQDLTSGGPGTDTQYF. The CDR3 DNA reads TGTGCCAGCAGCCAAGATTTGACTAGCGGGGGCCCCGGGACAGATACGCAGTATTTT.

The chain employs TRBV27 and TRBJ1-5, with 7 bases matching TRBD1. Unmatched junction bases numbered 6, after V lost 5 bases and J lost 5 bases. Germline CDR1 MNHEY, CDR2 SMNVEV (reference sequence). There are 14 residues in the CDR3. CDR3: CASSTRGKDQPQHF. The CDR3 coding sequence is TGTGCCAGCAGTACCAGGGGGAAGGATCAGCCCCAGCATTTT.

The V call is TRBV20-1, the J call TRBJ2-1, with D hard to call. CDR1 DFQATT and CDR2 SNEGSKA come from the germline V gene (reference sequence). CDR3 length: 13 residues. V was shortened by 4 bases and J by 6 bases, with 13 bases between the two germline ends. CDR3 DNA sequence: TGCAGTGCTACTGACCAGCCGGGCAATGAGCAGTTCTTC. Amino acids: CSATDQPGNEQFF.

This sequence joins TRBV7-2 and TRBJ2-7; TRBD2 is a possible D gene (5 bases). The germline V and J ends were trimmed by 0 bases and 5 bases, with 14 bases remaining between them. CDR1 and CDR2 (germline): SGHTA, FQGNSA. The CDR3 runs 15 residues. The CDR3 coding sequence is TGTGCCAGCAGCTTAGCGCTCGGGGTTGCCCACGAGCAGTACTTC. Protein: CASSLALGVAHEQYF.

This clone showed up just a few times. The chain has TRBV28 and TRBJ1-6; 8 bases match TRBD1. Germline V CDR1 and CDR2: MDHEN, SYDVKM. This CDR3 contains 15 residues. V trimming: 6 bases; J trimming: 5 bases; junction bases outside the gene matches: 6. CDR3 in amino acids: CASRSGQGNNSPLHF. As DNA, the CDR3 is TGTGCCAGCAGATCCGGACAGGGTAATAATTCACCCCTCCACTTT.

The chain has TRBV4-3 and TRBJ1-3; D is perhaps TRBD1 (5 bases). This CDR3 is built from 16 residues. In germline, CDR1 is LGHNA, CDR2 YSLEER. Trimming stripped 2 bases from V and 4 bases from J, with 15 bases between. For the CDR3, the DNA is TGCGCCAGCAGCCAAAGCCACCAGGGATCCGGAAACACCATATATTTT. Protein product: CASSQSHQGSGNTIYF.

The rearrangement uses TRBV7-2 and TRBJ2-3, with D possibly being TRBD2 (7 bases). Germline V gives CDR1 SGHTA, CDR2 FQGNSA. Trimming cost V 1 base and J 6 bases, with 17 bases left between them. The CDR3 length is 16 residues. CDR3 loop: CASSLGRGAEGDTQYF. CDR3 coding DNA: TGTGCCAGCAGCTTAGGACGGGGGGCCGAGGGGGATACGCAGTATTTT.

The genes are TRBV10-2 and TRBJ2-3; 9 nucleotides match TRBD1. J was trimmed by 0 bases and V by 4 bases; bases with no gene match: 2. Looked up from germline, CDR1 is WSHSY and CDR2 is SAAADI. This CDR3 is built from 15 residues. In DNA, the CDR3 is TGCGCCAGCAGTGTAGGGACAGGGAGCACAGATACGCAGTATTTT. This sequence encodes CASSVGTGSTDTQYF.

The V and J genes are TRBV6-5 and TRBJ2-3, with 8 bases that match TRBD2. V dropped 3 bases and J dropped 7; count of bases not matched to a gene: 12. The CDR3 covers 16 residues. CDR1 is MNHEY and CDR2 is SVGAGI in the germline V gene. CDR3 protein: CASSYSPGLVENTQYF. The CDR3 nucleotides read TGTGCCAGCAGTTATTCACCGGGACTAGTAGAAAATACGCAGTATTTT.

J is TRBJ1-5 and V is TRBV3-1 (or the pseudogene TRBV3-2), with D uncertain. The CDR3 length is 17 residues. Germline V gene lookup returns CDR1 LGHDT and CDR2 YNNKEL (reference sequence). Trimming shortened V by 0 bases and J by 0 bases, and 12 bases separated the two germline ends. The CDR3 is CASSQDPTVISNQPQHF. CDR3 sequence (DNA): TGTGCCAGCAGCCAAGACCCGACGGTGATTAGCAATCAGCCCCAGCATTTT.

V gene TRBV7-2 combines with J gene TRBJ2-5, with a possible D match to TRBD2 (5 bases). The germline V gene has CDR1 SGHTA and CDR2 FQGNSA. The V and J ends lost 3 bases and 5 bases respectively, with 16 bases between them. There are 15 residues in the CDR3. As DNA, the CDR3 is TGTGCCAGCAGCTTGGTGGCTAAGCGCGGGGAGACCCAGTACTTC. Its translation: CASSLVAKRGETQYF.

CDR3 sequence reads: CASSSLRQGKNEKLFF. The CDR3 DNA reads TGTGCCAGCAGCTCGCTCCGACAGGGGAAGAATGAAAAACTGTTTTTT. This chain links TRBV7-9 with TRBJ1-4; 8 bases agree with TRBD1. The CDR3 is made up of 16 amino acids. In germline, CDR1 is SEHNR, CDR2 FQNEAQ (reference sequence). J lost 5 bases, V lost 4 bases, and 9 bases had no gene match.

The chain is built from TRBV27 and TRBJ1-5; TRBD1 might be the D (5 bases). The length of the CDR3 is 16 residues. V dropped 6 bases and J dropped 3 bases, with 18 bases sitting between them. Germline CDR1 MNHEY, CDR2 SMNVEV (reference sequence). DNA of the CDR3: TGTGCCAGCAGAGGGGTTTCCCGTACCTTCAATCAGCCCCAGCATTTT. The encoded protein is CASRGVSRTFNQPQHF.

The chain carries TRBV19 and TRBJ1-5; D not certain. CDR3 size: 19 residues. V gave up 2 bases and J gave up 0 bases, with 20 bases separating them. Per the germline V gene, CDR1 is LNHDA and CDR2 is SQIVND (reference sequence). The CDR3 nucleotides read TGTGCCAGTAGTATATGGGGAGAGAGTTTGGGTTATAGCAATCAGCCCCAGCATTTT. Translation gives CASSIWGESLGYSNQPQHF.

The chain combines TRBV10-3 with TRBJ1-2, with D perhaps TRBD1 (5 bases). This CDR3 spans 15 amino acids. Looked up from germline, CDR1 is ENHRY and CDR2 is SYGVKD. V was clipped by 6 bases and J by 4 bases, with 18 bases between them. As DNA, the CDR3 is TGTGCCATCAGACGGGGGGGAGGGGCACTCTATGGCTACACCTTC. Amino acids: CAIRRGGGALYGYTF.

CDR3 residues: CSVVISPGQGGYGYTF. The CDR3 DNA follows: TGCAGCGTTGTTATTTCTCCGGGACAGGGAGGGTATGGCTACACCTTC. V usage is TRBV29-1 and J usage is TRBJ1-2, with 9 bases fitting TRBD1. V gave up 4 bases and J gave up 5 bases; unmatched junction bases: 14. Germline V gene data show CDR1 as SQVTM and CDR2 as ANQGSEA. The length of the CDR3 is 16 residues.

The chain recombines TRBV21-1 with TRBJ1-1. TRBV21-1 is marked as a pseudogene. The CDR3 runs to 19 residues. CDR3 nucleotide sequence: TGTGCCAGTCCCCGAGGGACGGGGAAAACCGCCTTTGGGAACACTGAAGCTTTCTTT. It is translated as CASPRGTGKTAFGNTEAFF.

V is TRBV5-4 and J is TRBJ1-1; tentative D call: TRBD1 (5 bases). The V gene lost 4 bases and the J gene lost 2 bases, with 15 bases spanning the gap. The CDR3 totals 15 residues. Germline CDR1 is SGHNT and CDR2 is YYREEE (reference sequence). CDR3 DNA: TGTGCCAGCAGCCTGTCTTGGGGCGGAAACACTGAAGCTTTCTTT. Translating gives CASSLSWGGNTEAFF.

The chain employs TRBV10-3 and TRBJ1-2; a weak D match, TRBD1 (6 bases). V was shortened by 3 bases and J by 8 bases, with 10 bases between the two germline ends. This CDR3 is built from 12 residues. CDR1 and CDR2 from the germline V gene are ENHRY and SYGVKD. CDR3 loop: CAISEQGGGYTF. For the CDR3, the DNA is TGTGCCATCAGTGAACAGGGAGGCGGCTACACCTTC.

The chain carries TRBV12-3 or TRBV12-4 and TRBJ2-1; a possible D gene is TRBD2 (5 bases). The germline V and J ends were trimmed by 8 bases and 5 bases, with 13 bases remaining between them. This CDR3 contains 13 residues. The CDR3 coding sequence is TGTGCCAGCGCCCGCACTAGTAACAATGAGCAGTTCTTC. Translation: CASARTSNNEQFF.

The J gene is TRBJ1-1, the V gene TRBV27, with unresolved D. Trimming took 6 bases from V and 9 from J, leaving 14 bases between them. There are 12 residues in the CDR3. Germline CDR1 MNHEY, CDR2 SMNVEV (reference sequence). Here the CDR3 DNA reads TGTGCCAGCAGGTCTCCGGGCTGGCAAGCTTTCTTT. Translated: CASRSPGWQAFF.

This clone was detected once. The sample contains more than one DNA sequence encoding this CDR3. The J gene is TRBJ1-2, the V gene TRBV7-2; D not certain. Germline-derived CDR1 and CDR2 are SGHTA and FQGNSA. This CDR3 is built from 15 residues. V was cut by 0 bases and J by 8 bases, with 16 bases left in between. The DNA for the CDR3 is TGTGCCAGCAGCTTAGCCGAAACGGGTAGGGAGGGCTACACCTTC. This gives the protein CASSLAETGREGYTF.

The chain is built from TRBV6-2 or TRBV6-3 and TRBJ2-6; the D gene is possibly TRBD1 (5 bases). Trimming removed 5 bases at V and 2 bases at J, with 10 bases between. Germline V gene lookup returns CDR1 MNHEY and CDR2 SVGEGT. The CDR3 loop spans 15 amino acids. For the CDR3, the DNA is TGTGCCAGCAGTGACAGACCGGCTGGGGCCAACGTCCTGACTTTC. Translated, it gives CASSDRPAGANVLTF.

This chain links TRBV19 with TRBJ1-2, with a weak D call TRBD1 (5 bases). This CDR3 contains 13 residues. The V end was cut by 5 bases, the J end by 8 bases, with 15 bases between. Germline V gives CDR1 LNHDA, CDR2 SQIVND (reference sequence). CDR3 sequence (DNA): TGTGCCAGTAGTGAACGACAGTTAAGCGGCTACACCTTC. This codes for CASSERQLSGYTF.

The chain is built from TRBV5-4 and TRBJ1-6; D might be TRBD1 (5 bases). CDR1 and CDR2 (germline): SGHNT, YYREEE (reference sequence). There are 15 residues in the CDR3. V lost 4 bases to trimming and J lost 4 bases, with 12 bases between them. The CDR3 is CASSPDSNYNSPLHF. DNA of the CDR3: TGTGCCAGCAGCCCCGACAGTAATTATAATTCACCCCTCCACTTT.

The CDR3 here is CAWSGGLRDTQYF. CDR3 sequence (DNA): TGTGCCTGGAGCGGGGGGCTAAGAGATACGCAGTATTTT. The genes are TRBV30 and TRBJ2-3; TRBD2 might be the D (7 bases). This CDR3 spans 13 amino acids. CDR1 and CDR2 from the germline V gene are GTSNPN and SVGIG (reference sequence). V was clipped by 3 bases and J by 5 bases, with 12 bases between them. The variable domain in full, with the rest retrieved from reference TRBV30 and TRBJ2-3, is SQTIHQWPATLVQPVGSPLSLECTVEGTSNPNLYWYRQAAGRGLQLLFYSVGIGQISSEVPQNLSASRPQDRQFILSSKKLLLSDSGFYLCAWSGGLRDTQYFGPGTRLTVL.